A selection of T cell receptor beta chains follows, all from one sample in a study of blood T cell repertoires in COVID-19. The assay was immunoSEQ multiplex PCR, and TCRdb's table has in-frame clones only and misses some. The top ten hold 7.5% to 10% of the sample, which has about 170,000 clones, about 85% seen once. The sequencing input was peripheral blood. Receptors originate from a woman of 80 years or more with COVID-19, enrolled during active disease. The CDR3 runs from the conserved cysteine through the conserved F or W. Fields, in order: clone size, V gene, J gene, D gene, CDR3 protein, CDR3 DNA. A D gene is named only where the DNA matches it firmly. The size entry is marked missing in some rows and otherwise reads once, few, many or a size class.

-	TRBV7-9	TRBJ1-2	TRBD1	CASSDRTGTGYTF	TGTGCCAGCAGCGACCGGACAGGGACTGGCTACACCTTC
-	TRBV5-1	TRBJ2-7	TRBD1	CASSWDYRGTYEQYF	TGCGCCAGCAGCTGGGATTACAGGGGAACCTACGAGCAGTACTTC
-	TRBV24-1	TRBJ2-5	TRBD2	CATSDLASGSETQYF	TGTGCCACCAGTGATTTGGCTAGCGGGAGTGAGACCCAGTACTTC
-	TRBV11-2	TRBJ1-2	TRBD1	CASSPLGTGPSNYGYTF	TGTGCCAGCAGTCCCCTCGGGACAGGCCCCTCGAACTATGGCTACACCTTC
-	TRBV7-7	TRBJ2-1	TRBD2	CASSLSPGTTYNEQFF	TGTGCTAGCAGCTTATCTCCCGGGACTACCTACAATGAGCAGTTCTTC
few	TRBV7-9	TRBJ1-3	-	CASSHYVDSGNTIYF	TGTGCCAGCAGCCACTACGTTGACTCTGGAAACACCATATATTTT
-	TRBV5-1	TRBJ2-2	-	CASSLAAGWPGELFF	TGCGCCAGCAGCTTGGCGGCGGGGTGGCCCGGGGAGCTGTTTTTT
-	TRBV4-1	TRBJ1-6	-	CASSQAGWALHF	TGCGCCAGCAGCCAAGCCGGGTGGGCCCTCCACTTT
-	TRBV6-2/TRBV6-3	TRBJ2-1	TRBD1	CASSPRDRGRGAGVGNEQFF	TGTGCCAGCAGTCCCAGGGACAGGGGGCGAGGGGCGGGAGTGGGGAATGAGCAGTTCTTC
-	TRBV5-3	TRBJ1-1	-	CARLHGDGSEAFF	TGTGCCAGACTACATGGAGACGGTAGTGAAGCTTTCTTT
-	TRBV9	TRBJ1-2	-	CASTTTGSPYGYTF	TGTGCCAGCACCACTACAGGGAGCCCCTATGGCTACACCTTC
-	TRBV5-3	TRBJ1-1	-	CARSPLGRRMNTEAFF	TGTGCCAGAAGCCCTCTGGGGCGACGGATGAACACTGAAGCTTTCTTT
-	TRBV25-1	TRBJ2-3	-	CASSPRVGGPGTDTQYF	TGTGCCAGCTCGCCTCGGGTGGGGGGGCCTGGCACAGATACGCAGTATTTT
-	TRBV6-5	TRBJ2-7	TRBD2	CASSYSLAGDYEQYF	TGTGCCAGCAGTTACTCGCTAGCGGGAGACTACGAGCAGTACTTC
-	TRBV6-5	TRBJ1-2	-	CASSYLRANYGYTF	TGTGCCAGCAGTTATTTGAGAGCTAACTATGGCTACACCTTC
-	TRBV25-1	TRBJ1-2	TRBD1	CASSGDGTVYGYTF	TGTGCCAGCAGTGGGGACGGGACAGTCTATGGCTACACCTTC
-	TRBV9	TRBJ2-4	TRBD1	CASSVNHRTGGPNIQYF	TGTGCCAGCAGCGTTAACCATCGGACAGGGGGGCCAAACATTCAGTACTTC
-	TRBV4-2	TRBJ2-3	TRBD2	CASSQVGAGGGAGTDTQYF	TGTGCCAGCAGCCAAGTGGGGGCAGGCGGGGGGGCTGGCACAGATACGCAGTATTTT
-	TRBV5-1	TRBJ2-5	-	CASSFLSRQETQYF	TGCGCCAGCAGCTTTCTGTCCAGACAAGAGACCCAGTACTTC
-	TRBV19	TRBJ1-2	TRBD1	CASSSDRVGGYTF	TGTGCCAGTAGCTCGGACAGGGTGGGAGGCTACACCTTC
-	TRBV6-5	TRBJ1-2	TRBD1	CASSYRRDRGPYGYTF	TGTGCCAGCAGTTACCGCCGGGACAGGGGGCCCTATGGCTACACCTTC
-	TRBV5-1	TRBJ1-5	-	CTSSPDSPNQPQHF	TGCACCAGCAGCCCGGACAGCCCAAATCAGCCCCAGCATTTT
-	TRBV4-1	TRBJ1-4	-	CASSQVEGGLFF	TGCGCCAGCAGCCAAGTGGAGGGAGGTCTGTTTTTT
-	TRBV7-2	TRBJ1-2	TRBD1	CASSKTDRGLGYTF	TGTGCCAGCAGCAAGACCGACAGGGGGCTGGGCTACACCTTC
-	TRBV6-6	TRBJ1-6	-	CASIPTGQAPLHF	TGTGCCAGCATCCCGACAGGCCAGGCACCCCTCCACTTT
-	TRBV18	TRBJ1-1	TRBD1	CASSLNRGDTEAFF	TGTGCCAGCTCACTAAACAGGGGTGACACTGAAGCTTTCTTT
-	TRBV29-1	TRBJ2-3	-	CSVEKGANTQYF	TGCAGCGTTGAAAAGGGAGCCAATACGCAGTATTTT
-	TRBV3-1/TRBV3-2	TRBJ1-2	-	CASSPLEASYGYTF	TGTGCCAGCAGCCCCCTGGAGGCCAGCTATGGCTACACCTTC
-	TRBV7-9	TRBJ1-4	TRBD1	CASSDDRGKLFF	TGTGCCAGCAGCGACGACAGGGGAAAACTGTTTTTT
-	TRBV5-1	TRBJ2-5	TRBD1	CASSPLGTGAQETQYF	TGCGCCAGCAGCCCGCTTGGGACAGGGGCCCAAGAGACCCAGTACTTC
-	TRBV18	TRBJ2-7	TRBD1	CASSPAITGGKNEQYF	TGTGCCAGCTCGCCGGCGATAACAGGGGGCAAGAACGAGCAGTACTTC
-	TRBV20-1	TRBJ2-3	TRBD2	CSASRLAGADTQYF	TGCAGTGCTAGTCGGCTAGCGGGAGCTGATACGCAGTATTTT
-	TRBV24-1	TRBJ1-1	-	CATSDSLNTEAFF	TGTGCCACCAGTGATTCTTTGAACACTGAAGCTTTCTTT
-	TRBV29-1	TRBJ1-1	TRBD1	CSVGSRGREAFF	TGCAGCGTCGGATCGAGGGGGCGTGAAGCTTTCTTT
few	TRBV7-9	TRBJ2-7	-	CASSFSASDSYEQYF	TGTGCCAGCAGCTTCTCGGCTAGCGACTCCTACGAGCAGTACTTC
-	TRBV24-1	TRBJ2-5	-	CATRAGVGGTQETQYF	TGTGCCACCCGGGCAGGGGTGGGGGGGACTCAAGAGACCCAGTACTTC
-	TRBV10-3	TRBJ1-5	-	CAISERRDQPQHF	TGTGCCATCAGTGAACGAAGAGATCAGCCCCAGCATTTT
-	TRBV11-2	TRBJ2-5	TRBD2	CASSLGGSGGESTQYF	TGTGCCAGCAGCTTAGGTGGTAGCGGGGGGGAATCGACCCAGTACTTC
-	TRBV3-1/TRBV3-2	TRBJ2-5	-	CASSRRGAEETQYF	TGTGCCAGCAGCCGCCGGGGGGCCGAGGAGACCCAGTACTTC
-	TRBV6-6	TRBJ1-3	-	CASSRTGRASGNTIYF	TGTGCCAGCAGTCGAACGGGAAGAGCCTCTGGAAACACCATATATTTT
-	TRBV7-3	TRBJ1-1	-	CASSLGGEAEAFF	TGTGCCAGCAGCTTAGGAGGGGAGGCTGAAGCTTTCTTT
-	TRBV18	TRBJ1-6	TRBD1	CASSPQGQGTPLHF	TGTGCCAGCTCACCACAGGGACAGGGTACACCCCTCCACTTT